Here is one T cell receptor beta chain with its context. In the source study's methods: Reference gene primer amplification in the assay estimated nucleated cell counts. The method was immunoSEQ multiplex PCR; TCRdb's version includes in-frame clones alone and lacks a portion of them. The V and J calls and the clone size are those of that table, but D and trimming were determined from the DNA. The profile shows about 250,000 clones, roughly 85% of them singletons. The trim removed 10 bases at V and 4 bases at J, leaving 6 bases unmatched. Looked up from germline, CDR1 is LNHDA and CDR2 is SQIVND (reference sequence). This CDR3 comprises 13 residues. This sample was taken from a study of blood T cell repertoires in COVID-19. Study at large: PBMCs, B-cell-depleted T cells, or T cells provided the cDNA or gDNA that made up the material.

The sequencing input was peripheral blood. The receptor was isolated from a man over 45 with COVID-19, enrolled during active disease. The J gene is TRBJ1-2, the V gene TRBV19; the match to TRBD1 covers 10 bases. The CDR3 here is CATRTGGAYGYTF. CDR3 nucleotides: TGTGCCACCCGGACAGGGGGGGCCTATGGCTACACCTTC.